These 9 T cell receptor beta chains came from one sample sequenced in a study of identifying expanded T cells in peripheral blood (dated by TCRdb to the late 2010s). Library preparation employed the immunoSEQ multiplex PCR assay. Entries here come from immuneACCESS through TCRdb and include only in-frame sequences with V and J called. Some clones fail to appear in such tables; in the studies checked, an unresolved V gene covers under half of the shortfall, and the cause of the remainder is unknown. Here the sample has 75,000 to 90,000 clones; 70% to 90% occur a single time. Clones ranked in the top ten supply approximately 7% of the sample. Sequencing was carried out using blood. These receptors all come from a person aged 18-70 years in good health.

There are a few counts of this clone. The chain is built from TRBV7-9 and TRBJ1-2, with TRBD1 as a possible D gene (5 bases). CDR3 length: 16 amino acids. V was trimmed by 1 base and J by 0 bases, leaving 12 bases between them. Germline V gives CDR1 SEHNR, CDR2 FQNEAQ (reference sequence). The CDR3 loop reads CASSLGDGGANYGYTF. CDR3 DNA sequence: TGTGCCAGCAGCTTAGGGGACGGTGGAGCTAACTATGGCTACACCTTC.

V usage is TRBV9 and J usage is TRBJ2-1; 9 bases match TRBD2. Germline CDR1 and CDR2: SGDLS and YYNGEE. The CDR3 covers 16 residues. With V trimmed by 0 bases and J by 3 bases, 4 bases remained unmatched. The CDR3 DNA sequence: TGTGCCAGCAGCGTAGCCCTAGCGGGGATCTACAATGAGCAGTTCTTC. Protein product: CASSVALAGIYNEQFF.

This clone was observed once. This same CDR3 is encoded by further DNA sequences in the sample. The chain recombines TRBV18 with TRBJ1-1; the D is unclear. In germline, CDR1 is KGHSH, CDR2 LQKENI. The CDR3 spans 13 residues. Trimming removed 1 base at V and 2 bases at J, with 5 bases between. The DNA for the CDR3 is TGTGCCAGCTCACCACAGGGCAACACTGAAGCTTTCTTT. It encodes CASSPQGNTEAFF.

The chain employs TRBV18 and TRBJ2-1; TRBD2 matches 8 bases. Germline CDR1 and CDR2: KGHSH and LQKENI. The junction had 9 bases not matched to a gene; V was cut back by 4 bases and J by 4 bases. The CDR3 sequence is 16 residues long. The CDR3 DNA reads TGTGCCAGCTCACTGAACAGCGGGGGCGGTTACAATGAGCAGTTCTTC. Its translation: CASSLNSGGGYNEQFF.

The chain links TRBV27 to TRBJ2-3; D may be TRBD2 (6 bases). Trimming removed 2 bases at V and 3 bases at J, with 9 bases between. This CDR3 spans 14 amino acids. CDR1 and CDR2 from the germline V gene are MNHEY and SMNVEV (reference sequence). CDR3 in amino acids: CASSLKGRTDTQYF. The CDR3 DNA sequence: TGTGCCAGCAGTTTAAAGGGGAGGACAGATACGCAGTATTTT.

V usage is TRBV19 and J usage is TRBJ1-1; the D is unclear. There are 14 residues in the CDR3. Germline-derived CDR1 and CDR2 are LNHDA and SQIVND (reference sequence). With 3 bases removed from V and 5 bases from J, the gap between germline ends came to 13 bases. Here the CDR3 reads CASSIKGFGTEAFF. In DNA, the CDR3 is TGTGCCAGTAGTATTAAAGGGTTTGGGACTGAAGCTTTCTTT.

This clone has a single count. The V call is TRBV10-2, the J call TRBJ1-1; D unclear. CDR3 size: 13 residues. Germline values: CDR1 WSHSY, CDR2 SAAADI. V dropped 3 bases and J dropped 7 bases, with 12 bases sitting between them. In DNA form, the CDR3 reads TGCGCCAGCAGTGACGCGGTTATAGGTGAAGCTTTCTTT. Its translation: CASSDAVIGEAFF.

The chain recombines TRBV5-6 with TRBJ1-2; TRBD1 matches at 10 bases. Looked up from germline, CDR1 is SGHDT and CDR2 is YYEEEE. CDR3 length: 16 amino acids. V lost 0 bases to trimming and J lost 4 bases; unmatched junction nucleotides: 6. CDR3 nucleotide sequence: TGTGCCAGCAGCTTGGCCCCGACAGGGGGCCCCTATGGCTACACCTTC. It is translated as CASSLAPTGGPYGYTF.

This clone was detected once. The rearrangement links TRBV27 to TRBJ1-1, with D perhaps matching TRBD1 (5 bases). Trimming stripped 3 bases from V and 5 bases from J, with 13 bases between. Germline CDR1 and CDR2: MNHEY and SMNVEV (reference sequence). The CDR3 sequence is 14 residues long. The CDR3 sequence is CASSLRGGGTEAFF. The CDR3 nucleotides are TGTGCCAGCAGTTTGCGGGGGGGAGGGACTGAAGCTTTCTTT.